Listed below are T cell receptor beta chains from one sample, sequenced in a study of cytomegalovirus exposure and HLA in healthy donors. Clones were read by immunoSEQ multiplex PCR, and TCRdb kept only the in-frame ones, dropping some. The sample lists around 170,000 clones, 82% occurring once. Sequencing was performed on PBMCs. The receptor set was obtained from a woman aged 18-30 years in good health and CMV-seronegative. The conserved cysteine and the conserved F or W are not part of the CDR3 here. The order of the fields is V gene, CDR3 protein.

TRBV11-2,ASTPQGQWGQETQY
TRBV2,ASRRQGLAYGYT
TRBV10-1,ASSDRVGVNTGELF
TRBV13,ASSSDRGGSTDTQY
TRBV7-2,ASSLMGLNSNQPQH
TRBV19,ASTVQAGGRYEQY
TRBV6-5,ASRRQGGNTEAF
TRBV7-2,ASSLGQGIEQY
TRBV7-9,ASAGESSTEAF
TRBV28,ASSFSSHSGNTIY
TRBV6-6,ASSQGGNYGYT
TRBV5-5,ASRHRDNSYNSPLH
TRBV27,ASSPGQSYEQY
TRBV15,ATSRDPLAGGLSEQY
TRBV5-1,ASSLTQGDYGYT
TRBV7-9,ASSPGTGLTNEKLF
TRBV7-8,ASSPGTGLSYNEQF
TRBV7-8,ASSEGQGASTVYGYT
TRBV10-1,ASSEGVGGAYEQY
TRBV4-2,ASSQAQGGMNTEAF
TRBV7-9,ASSSFRDREEKDTQY
TRBV28,ASSLRDSSYNEQF
TRBV27,ASSFTQSGNTIY
TRBV2,ASSEALANTYEQY
TRBV19,ASSTSFGHYEQY
TRBV5-1,ASSREVTVNTEAF
TRBV6-5,ASSSGSAYNEQF
TRBV4-2,ASSQRPGQGFYNEQF